The clone carrying this TCR beta chain appeared many times. Time point denoted: patch test 1, 2 weeks after DPC sensitization. Treatment of the sample: therapeutic diphenylcyclopropenone sensitization with weekly scalp DPC. Unfractionated whole blood yielded total RNA. Trimming cost V 2 bases and J 7 bases, with 11 bases left between them. Looked up from germline, CDR1 is SSHAT and CDR2 is FNYEAQ (reference sequence). The CDR3 sequence is 14 residues long. These data originate in a study of human T cells and chemical hapten exposure. TCRdb itself ran the RACE reads through MiXCR, one entry per CDR3 protein. The sample gives 42,000 or so distinct CDR3 sequences, more than 3% of which show up once; roughly a quarter is in the top ten.

The TCR comes from a man aged 50-60 years with alopecia areata. Some clones in this sample may be carry-over from other donors' samples. Material: whole blood, obtained in connection with sensitization to the hapten diphenylcyclopropenone (DPC). This chain uses TRBV7-7 with TRBJ2-2, with a tentative D call TRBD1 (6 bases). The CDR3 loop reads CASSLTRQVGELFF. The CDR3, as DNA: TGTGCCAGCAGCTTAACCCGACAGGTCGGGGAGCTGTTTTTT.